This T cell receptor (beta chain) stems from a study of blood T cell repertoires in COVID-19. Study background: There were acute and convalescent COVID-19 samples, and they came from the United States, Italy and Spain.

Authors' analysis steps: Reference gene primer amplification in the assay estimated nucleated cell counts. The method was immunoSEQ multiplex PCR; TCRdb's version includes in-frame clones alone and lacks a portion of them. That table gives V, J and clone size, and the DNA gave D and trimming. This table has 100,000 or so clones, around 83% appearing once. Sequenced material: peripheral blood. The sequence was obtained from a woman aged 60-75 years in a cohort sampled during active or convalescent COVID-19.

The chain's CDR3 is CASSSGTGGNQPQHF. DNA for the CDR3: TGCGCCAGCAGCTCCGGGACAGGGGGCAATCAGCCCCAGCATTTT. V gene TRBV5-1 combines with J gene TRBJ1-5; 10 bases map to TRBD1. The V segment lost 3 bases and the J segment 2 bases; nucleotides outside the gene matches: 2. Germline values: CDR1 SGHRS, CDR2 YFSETQ. The CDR3 extends over 15 amino acids. The full variable domain, its missing parts supplied by reference TRBV5-1 and TRBJ1-5, is KAGVTQTPRYLIKTRGQQVTLSCSPISGHRSVSWYQQTPGQGLQFLFEYFSETQRNKGNFPGRFSGRQFSNSRSEMNVSTLELGDSALYLCASSSGTGGNQPQHFGDGTRLSIL.